The rows below give T cell receptor beta chains drawn from one sample of a study of cytomegalovirus exposure and HLA in healthy donors. Repertoires were generated with immunoSEQ multiplex PCR, while TCRdb's copy carries only in-frame clones and drops some. Altogether 150,000 or so clones are present, around 67% being singletons, with the ten largest covering approximately 1.6%. The specimen sequenced was PBMCs. The receptors stem from a young woman in good health and CMV-seronegative. The CDR3 runs from the conserved cysteine through the conserved F or W. The order of the fields is V gene, D gene, J gene, clone size, CDR3 DNA, CDR3 protein. A D gene is named only where the DNA matches it firmly. Size tells how often a clone was seen (once, few, many) or the class of an expanded clone, and some rows leave it out.

v_gene: TRBV2
d_gene: .
j_gene: TRBJ1-4
abundance: .
CDR3nt: TGTGCCAGCAGGGCTGAAAAACTGTTTTTT
CDR3aa: CASRAEKLFF

v_gene: TRBV2
d_gene: .
j_gene: TRBJ2-1
abundance: .
CDR3nt: TGTGCCAGCAGTGAAACCGCTCGGGAGAGCTACAATGAGCAGTTCTTC
CDR3aa: CASSETARESYNEQFF

v_gene: TRBV18
d_gene: TRBD2
j_gene: TRBJ2-5
abundance: .
CDR3nt: TGTGCCAGCTCACAGACGGGACTAGGGTTCCAAGAGACCCAGTACTTC
CDR3aa: CASSQTGLGFQETQYF

v_gene: TRBV19
d_gene: .
j_gene: TRBJ2-1
abundance: .
CDR3nt: TGTGCCAGTAAAAGCGGACGGGGAGAGAATGAGCAGTTCTTC
CDR3aa: CASKSGRGENEQFF

v_gene: TRBV4-3
d_gene: TRBD2
j_gene: TRBJ2-1
abundance: .
CDR3nt: TGCGCCAGCAGCCCTTCGGGGGGTGGGTCCTACAATGAGCAGTTCTTC
CDR3aa: CASSPSGGGSYNEQFF

v_gene: TRBV7-8
d_gene: TRBD1
j_gene: TRBJ2-5
abundance: .
CDR3nt: TGTGCCAGCAGCCACACCCCAGGGGGGACCCAGTACTTC
CDR3aa: CASSHTPGGTQYF

v_gene: TRBV28
d_gene: .
j_gene: TRBJ2-7
abundance: .
CDR3nt: TGTGCCAGCCATCCCCCAGGGTATGGCGAGCAGTACTTC
CDR3aa: CASHPPGYGEQYF

v_gene: TRBV11-1
d_gene: TRBD2
j_gene: TRBJ2-1
abundance: .
CDR3nt: TGTGCCAGCAGCTTAGAACCGGGGGGGCGTCTTGTGAATGAGCAGTTCTTC
CDR3aa: CASSLEPGGRLVNEQFF

v_gene: TRBV27
d_gene: TRBD2
j_gene: TRBJ2-3
abundance: .
CDR3nt: TGTGCCAGCAACTCGGGAGGGCCCTTAGATACGCAGTATTTT
CDR3aa: CASNSGGPLDTQYF

v_gene: TRBV7-2
d_gene: .
j_gene: TRBJ1-2
abundance: .
CDR3nt: TGTGCCAGCAGCTTAGTACGGGGAGAGAGCTATGGCTACACCTTC
CDR3aa: CASSLVRGESYGYTF

v_gene: TRBV15
d_gene: TRBD2
j_gene: TRBJ2-1
abundance: .
CDR3nt: TGTGCCACCAGCCCCCGAGGGACTAGCGGGAGAAATGAGCAGTTCTTC
CDR3aa: CATSPRGTSGRNEQFF

v_gene: TRBV28
d_gene: TRBD1
j_gene: TRBJ1-4
abundance: once
CDR3nt: TGTGCCAGCAGTTCGGGACAGGGTAATGAAAAACTGTTTTTT
CDR3aa: CASSSGQGNEKLFF

v_gene: TRBV7-8
d_gene: TRBD1
j_gene: TRBJ1-1
abundance: .
CDR3nt: TGTGCCCGGGACAGGGGGCAGGAGAACACTGAAGCTTTCTTT
CDR3aa: CARDRGQENTEAFF

v_gene: TRBV27
d_gene: .
j_gene: TRBJ1-5
abundance: .
CDR3nt: TGTGCCAGCAGTTTGACAGCTTATAGCAATCAGCCCCAGCATTTT
CDR3aa: CASSLTAYSNQPQHF

v_gene: TRBV19
d_gene: .
j_gene: TRBJ2-1
abundance: .
CDR3nt: TGTGCCAGTAGCCGGGACAATGGGGATGAGCAGTTCTTC
CDR3aa: CASSRDNGDEQFF

v_gene: TRBV11-3
d_gene: .
j_gene: TRBJ2-2
abundance: .
CDR3nt: TGTGCCAGCAGACTAGCAGTCACCGGGGAGCTGTTTTTT
CDR3aa: CASRLAVTGELFF

v_gene: TRBV5-1
d_gene: TRBD2
j_gene: TRBJ2-2
abundance: .
CDR3nt: TGCGCCAGCAGCTTCGCCGGGACTAGCGGCACCGGGGAGCTGTTTTTT
CDR3aa: CASSFAGTSGTGELFF

v_gene: TRBV13
d_gene: TRBD2
j_gene: TRBJ2-7
abundance: .
CDR3nt: TGTGCCAGCAGCTTGAAAGCGGGGGTTGGCTACGAGCAGTACTTC
CDR3aa: CASSLKAGVGYEQYF

v_gene: TRBV5-1
d_gene: TRBD2
j_gene: TRBJ2-5
abundance: .
CDR3nt: TGCGCCAGCAGCTTAGGGACTAGCGGGACGGGGGTGGAGACCCAGTACTTC
CDR3aa: CASSLGTSGTGVETQYF

v_gene: TRBV2
d_gene: .
j_gene: TRBJ1-1
abundance: .
CDR3nt: TGTGCCAGCAGTGAACAGTTGAGGGACACTGAAGCTTTCTTT
CDR3aa: CASSEQLRDTEAFF

v_gene: TRBV9
d_gene: .
j_gene: TRBJ2-5
abundance: .
CDR3nt: TGTGCCAGCAGCGCCCTCCAAGAGACCCAGTACTTC
CDR3aa: CASSALQETQYF

v_gene: TRBV27
d_gene: TRBD2
j_gene: TRBJ2-1
abundance: once
CDR3nt: TGTGCCAGCAGTTTATGGGGAGGGAATGAGCAGTTCTTC
CDR3aa: CASSLWGGNEQFF

v_gene: TRBV7-6
d_gene: .
j_gene: TRBJ2-2
abundance: .
CDR3nt: TGTGCCAGCAGCCGCTTCGACAGAACTCACACCGGGGAGCTGTTTTTT
CDR3aa: CASSRFDRTHTGELFF

v_gene: TRBV14
d_gene: .
j_gene: TRBJ1-2
abundance: .
CDR3nt: TGTGCCAGCAGCCAAGGGACAGATTATGGCTACACCTTC
CDR3aa: CASSQGTDYGYTF

v_gene: TRBV28
d_gene: .
j_gene: TRBJ2-1
abundance: once
CDR3nt: TGTGCCAGCAGTCCCCACCAGGGATACAATGAGCAGTTCTTC
CDR3aa: CASSPHQGYNEQFF

v_gene: TRBV10-3
d_gene: .
j_gene: TRBJ2-3
abundance: .
CDR3nt: TGTGCCATCACGACTCACACAGATACGCAGTATTTT
CDR3aa: CAITTHTDTQYF

v_gene: TRBV9
d_gene: .
j_gene: TRBJ2-2
abundance: once
CDR3nt: TGTGCCAGCAGCGTAGTCTCAGACACCGGGGAGCTGTTTTTT
CDR3aa: CASSVVSDTGELFF

v_gene: TRBV10-1
d_gene: .
j_gene: TRBJ2-2
abundance: once
CDR3nt: TGCGCCAGCAGTGAGGGACAAGGCACCGGGGAGCTGTTTTTT
CDR3aa: CASSEGQGTGELFF

v_gene: TRBV28
d_gene: .
j_gene: TRBJ2-5
abundance: .
CDR3nt: TGTGCCAGCAGTTTAGTCGGCGGAGAGACCCAGTACTTC
CDR3aa: CASSLVGGETQYF

v_gene: TRBV11-2
d_gene: .
j_gene: TRBJ1-1
abundance: .
CDR3nt: TGTGCCAGCAGCTTATGGGGGGGCACTGAAGCTTTCTTT
CDR3aa: CASSLWGGTEAFF

v_gene: TRBV7-9
d_gene: .
j_gene: TRBJ2-6
abundance: .
CDR3nt: TGTGCCAGCAGCCCGCAGTCTGGGGCCAACGTCCTGACTTTC
CDR3aa: CASSPQSGANVLTF

v_gene: TRBV13
d_gene: .
j_gene: TRBJ1-3
abundance: .
CDR3nt: TGTGCCAGCAGCTTAGTACAGTTCTCTGGAAACACCATATATTTT
CDR3aa: CASSLVQFSGNTIYF

v_gene: TRBV7-8
d_gene: TRBD1
j_gene: TRBJ2-5
abundance: .
CDR3nt: TGTGCCAGCAGCCAGAGAGGGGGCTCTGAGACCCAGTACTTC
CDR3aa: CASSQRGGSETQYF

v_gene: TRBV9
d_gene: .
j_gene: TRBJ1-6
abundance: .
CDR3nt: TGTGCCAGCAGCGTTCGGGGGGCAGGACCAACCACCCTCCACTTT
CDR3aa: CASSVRGAGPTTLHF

v_gene: TRBV18
d_gene: .
j_gene: TRBJ1-3
abundance: .
CDR3nt: TGTGCCAGCTCACCATACACAGGTGGAAACACCATATATTTT
CDR3aa: CASSPYTGGNTIYF

v_gene: TRBV5-4
d_gene: TRBD1
j_gene: TRBJ2-1
abundance: few
CDR3nt: TGTGCCAGCAGCTACAGGGGTAATGAGCAGTTCTTC
CDR3aa: CASSYRGNEQFF

v_gene: TRBV5-1
d_gene: TRBD1
j_gene: TRBJ2-3
abundance: .
CDR3nt: TGCGCCAGCAGCCTCCAAGGACAGGGACGCACAGATACGCAGTATTTT
CDR3aa: CASSLQGQGRTDTQYF

v_gene: TRBV19
d_gene: TRBD1
j_gene: TRBJ1-5
abundance: .
CDR3nt: TGTGCCAGTAGTCCGGGGGACAGGGGAGGTGGCAATCAGCCCCAGCATTTT
CDR3aa: CASSPGDRGGGNQPQHF

v_gene: TRBV18
d_gene: .
j_gene: TRBJ1-3
abundance: .
CDR3nt: TGTGCCAGCTCACCGCCGACAGGAACCTTTAGCGGAAACACCATATATTTT
CDR3aa: CASSPPTGTFSGNTIYF

v_gene: TRBV13
d_gene: TRBD1
j_gene: TRBJ1-2
abundance: .
CDR3nt: TGTGCCAGCAGTCCCAGGGGGCCGGCTAACTATGGCTACACCTTC
CDR3aa: CASSPRGPANYGYTF

v_gene: TRBV28
d_gene: TRBD1
j_gene: TRBJ2-7
abundance: .
CDR3nt: TGTGCCAGCAGTCAGGGGGTGAACGAGCAGTACTTC
CDR3aa: CASSQGVNEQYF

v_gene: TRBV2
d_gene: .
j_gene: TRBJ1-3
abundance: few
CDR3nt: TGTGCCAGCAGCGGATTAGCCTCTGGAAACACCATATATTTT
CDR3aa: CASSGLASGNTIYF

v_gene: TRBV10-3
d_gene: .
j_gene: TRBJ1-1
abundance: .
CDR3nt: TGTGCCATCAGTGAGGATGTGAGGGAAGCTTTCTTT
CDR3aa: CAISEDVREAFF

v_gene: TRBV29-1
d_gene: .
j_gene: TRBJ1-2
abundance: .
CDR3nt: TGCAGCGTTGTGGAGGGATACTATGGCTACACCTTC
CDR3aa: CSVVEGYYGYTF

v_gene: TRBV27
d_gene: .
j_gene: TRBJ1-2
abundance: .
CDR3nt: TGTGCCAGCAGTTTATCGCCAGGAGGCTATGGCTACACCTTC
CDR3aa: CASSLSPGGYGYTF

v_gene: TRBV7-8
d_gene: TRBD1
j_gene: TRBJ1-3
abundance: .
CDR3nt: TGTGCCAGCAGCGGTCGACAGGGGATGGGGTCTGGAAACACCATATATTTT
CDR3aa: CASSGRQGMGSGNTIYF

v_gene: TRBV23-1
d_gene: TRBD1
j_gene: TRBJ1-1
abundance: .
CDR3nt: TGCGCCAGCAGTCAGGGAGACAGGGGAAAGACTGAAGCTTTCTTT
CDR3aa: CASSQGDRGKTEAFF

v_gene: TRBV7-3
d_gene: .
j_gene: TRBJ2-3
abundance: few
CDR3nt: TGTGCCAGCATAGTTGGGGCTTACCGCACAGATACGCAGTATTTT
CDR3aa: CASIVGAYRTDTQYF

v_gene: TRBV18
d_gene: .
j_gene: TRBJ1-1
abundance: .
CDR3nt: TGTGCCAGCTCACCAGGGGGGTTAGCTTTCTTT
CDR3aa: CASSPGGLAFF

v_gene: TRBV4-1
d_gene: TRBD1
j_gene: TRBJ1-5
abundance: .
CDR3nt: TGCGCCAGCAGCCGAGGACAGGGCGGTAATCAGCCCCAGCATTTT
CDR3aa: CASSRGQGGNQPQHF

v_gene: TRBV11-3
d_gene: .
j_gene: TRBJ1-4
abundance: .
CDR3nt: TGTGCCAGCAGCGCGGGGGGCGCGGAAGAAAAACTGTTTTTT
CDR3aa: CASSAGGAEEKLFF

v_gene: TRBV5-1
d_gene: TRBD1
j_gene: TRBJ1-1
abundance: once
CDR3nt: TGCGCCAGCAGCGCAGACAGGGAACGGCCTGAAGCTTTCTTT
CDR3aa: CASSADRERPEAFF

v_gene: TRBV19
d_gene: TRBD1
j_gene: TRBJ1-2
abundance: .
CDR3nt: TGTGCCAGTACCTTACAAAGGGACAGCCTCGCCTATGGCTACACCTTC
CDR3aa: CASTLQRDSLAYGYTF

v_gene: TRBV30
d_gene: TRBD2
j_gene: TRBJ2-1
abundance: .
CDR3nt: TGTGCCTGGGGGGGGAGGGCCTACAATGAGCAGTTCTTC
CDR3aa: CAWGGRAYNEQFF

v_gene: TRBV11-3
d_gene: TRBD1
j_gene: TRBJ2-3
abundance: .
CDR3nt: TGTGCCAGCAGCTTAGGGGGGACAGTGGCAGATACGCAGTATTTT
CDR3aa: CASSLGGTVADTQYF

v_gene: TRBV30
d_gene: .
j_gene: TRBJ1-2
abundance: .
CDR3nt: TGTGCCTGGAGTGTTCCACGGGTCTTC
CDR3aa: CAWSVPRVF

v_gene: TRBV4-2
d_gene: .
j_gene: TRBJ1-1
abundance: few
CDR3nt: TGTGCCAGCAGCGGAGGAGGAAACACTGAAGCTTTCTTT
CDR3aa: CASSGGGNTEAFF

v_gene: TRBV7-2
d_gene: .
j_gene: TRBJ2-7
abundance: .
CDR3nt: TGTGCCAGCAGATCCGGACATCTAGGAAACTACGAGCAGTACTTC
CDR3aa: CASRSGHLGNYEQYF

v_gene: TRBV6-5
d_gene: TRBD1
j_gene: TRBJ1-1
abundance: .
CDR3nt: TGTGCCAGCCGCAAATTGACAGGGGGTAAAACTGAAGCTTTCTTT
CDR3aa: CASRKLTGGKTEAFF